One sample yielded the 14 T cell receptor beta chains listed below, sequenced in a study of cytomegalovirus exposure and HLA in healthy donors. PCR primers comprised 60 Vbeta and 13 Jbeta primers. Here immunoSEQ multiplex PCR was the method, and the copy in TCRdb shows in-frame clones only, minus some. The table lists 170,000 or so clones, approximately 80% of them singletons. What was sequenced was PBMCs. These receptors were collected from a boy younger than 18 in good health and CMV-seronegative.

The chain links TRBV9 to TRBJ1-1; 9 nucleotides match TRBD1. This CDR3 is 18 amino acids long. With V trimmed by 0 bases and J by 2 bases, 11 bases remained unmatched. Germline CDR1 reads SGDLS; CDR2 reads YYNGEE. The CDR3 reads CASSVVGTGWGPNTEAFF. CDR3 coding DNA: TGTGCCAGCAGCGTAGTAGGGACAGGGTGGGGGCCAAACACTGAAGCTTTCTTT.

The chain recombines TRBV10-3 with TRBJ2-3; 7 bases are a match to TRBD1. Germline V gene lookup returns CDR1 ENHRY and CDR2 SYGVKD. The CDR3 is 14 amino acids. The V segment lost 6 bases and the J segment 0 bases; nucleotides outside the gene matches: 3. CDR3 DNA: TGTGCCATCAGGGACAGGTCCAGCACAGATACGCAGTATTTT. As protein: CAIRDRSSTDTQYF.

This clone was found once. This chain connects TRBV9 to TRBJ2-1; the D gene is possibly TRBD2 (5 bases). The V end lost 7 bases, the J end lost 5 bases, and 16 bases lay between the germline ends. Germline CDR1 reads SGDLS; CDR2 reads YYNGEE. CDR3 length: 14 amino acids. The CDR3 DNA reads TGTGCCAGCGGGTTGGGAACTAGGGACAATGAGCAGTTCTTC. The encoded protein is CASGLGTRDNEQFF.

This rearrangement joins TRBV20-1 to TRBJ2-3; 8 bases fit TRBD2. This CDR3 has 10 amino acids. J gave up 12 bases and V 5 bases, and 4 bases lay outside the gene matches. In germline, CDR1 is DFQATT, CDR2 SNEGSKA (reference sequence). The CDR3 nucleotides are TGCAGTGCTGAAGCGGGAGATCAGTATTTT. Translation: CSAEAGDQYF.

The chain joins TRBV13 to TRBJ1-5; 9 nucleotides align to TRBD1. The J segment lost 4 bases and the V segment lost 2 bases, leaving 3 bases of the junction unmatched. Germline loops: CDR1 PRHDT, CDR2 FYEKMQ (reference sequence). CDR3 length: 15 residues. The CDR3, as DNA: TGTGCCAGCAGCTTACATGGGACAGGGAATCAGCCCCAGCATTTT. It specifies CASSLHGTGNQPQHF.

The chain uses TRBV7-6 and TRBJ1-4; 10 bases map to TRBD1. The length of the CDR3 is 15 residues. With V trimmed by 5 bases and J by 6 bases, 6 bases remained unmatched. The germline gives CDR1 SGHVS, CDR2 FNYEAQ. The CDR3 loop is CASSGQGEWHEKLFF. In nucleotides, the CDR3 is TGTGCCAGCAGCGGACAGGGGGAATGGCATGAAAAACTGTTTTTT.

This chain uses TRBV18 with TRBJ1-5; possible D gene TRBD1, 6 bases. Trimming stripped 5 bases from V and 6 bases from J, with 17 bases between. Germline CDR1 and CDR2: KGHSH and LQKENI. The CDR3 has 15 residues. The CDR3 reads CASSGTGSSGQPQHF. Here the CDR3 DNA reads TGTGCCAGCTCAGGAACAGGGTCGTCAGGTCAGCCCCAGCATTTT.

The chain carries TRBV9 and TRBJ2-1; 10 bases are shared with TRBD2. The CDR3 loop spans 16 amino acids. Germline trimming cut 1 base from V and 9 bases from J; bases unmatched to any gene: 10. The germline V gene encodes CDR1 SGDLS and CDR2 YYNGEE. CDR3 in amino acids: CASSVRSSGSLIEQFF. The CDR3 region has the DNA TGTGCCAGCAGCGTAAGGTCTAGCGGGAGTCTCATTGAGCAGTTCTTC.

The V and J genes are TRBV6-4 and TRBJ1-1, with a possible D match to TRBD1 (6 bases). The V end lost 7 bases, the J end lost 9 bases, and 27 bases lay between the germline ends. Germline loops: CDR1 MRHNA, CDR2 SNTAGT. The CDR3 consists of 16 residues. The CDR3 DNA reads TGTGCCAGCAAGGGCCGAAGACAGGTTAGGGGCAGAAAAGCTTTCTTT. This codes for CASKGRRQVRGRKAFF.

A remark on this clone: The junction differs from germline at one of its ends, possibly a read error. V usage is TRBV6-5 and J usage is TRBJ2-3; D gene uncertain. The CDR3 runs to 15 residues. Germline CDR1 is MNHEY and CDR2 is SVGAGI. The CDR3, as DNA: TGTGCCAGCAGTGACTCATCCGAGCCCACAGATACGCAGTATTTT. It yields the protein CASSDSSEPTDTQYF.

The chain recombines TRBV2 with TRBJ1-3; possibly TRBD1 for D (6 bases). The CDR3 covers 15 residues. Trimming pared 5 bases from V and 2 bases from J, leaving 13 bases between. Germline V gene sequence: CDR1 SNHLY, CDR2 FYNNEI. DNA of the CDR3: TGTGCCAGCAGTTCGACAGGAACGCCTGGAAACACCATATATTTT. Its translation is CASSSTGTPGNTIYF.

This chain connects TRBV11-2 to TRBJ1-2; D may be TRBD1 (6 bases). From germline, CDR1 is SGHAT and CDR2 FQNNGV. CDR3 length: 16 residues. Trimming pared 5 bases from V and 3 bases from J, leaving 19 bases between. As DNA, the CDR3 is TGTGCCAGCAGCCCCCTGGGTGGGGGCAATCACTATGGCTACACCTTC. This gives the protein CASSPLGGGNHYGYTF.

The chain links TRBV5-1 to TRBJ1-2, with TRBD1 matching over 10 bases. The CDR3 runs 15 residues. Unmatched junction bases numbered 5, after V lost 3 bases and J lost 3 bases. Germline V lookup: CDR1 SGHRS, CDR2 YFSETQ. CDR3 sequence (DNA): TGCGCCAGCAGCTCGACAGGGGGCGCAGACTATGGCTACACCTTC. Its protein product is CASSSTGGADYGYTF.

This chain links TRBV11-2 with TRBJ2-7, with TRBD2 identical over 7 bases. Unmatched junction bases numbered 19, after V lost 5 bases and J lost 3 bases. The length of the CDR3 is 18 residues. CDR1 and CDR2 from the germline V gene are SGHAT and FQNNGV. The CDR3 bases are TGTGCCAGCAGCACCCCTCTCAGGGCGGGAGTGTTTAGCTACGAGCAGTACTTC. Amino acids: CASSTPLRAGVFSYEQYF.